The 20 T cell receptor beta chains below were found in one sample sequenced in a study of spatial heterogeneity in lung cancer. TCRdb re-analysed the 5' RACE reads in MiXCR, keeping a single row per CDR3 protein. This sample has approximately 11,000 distinct CDR3 sequences, with more than 3% found just once. Time point meaning: sample taken at primary tumor resection. Unsorted whole RNA of tumor, nontumor lung or frozen PBMC was sequenced. This sample comprised PBMCs, obtained at surgery. These receptors were obtained from a female donor with early-stage non-small cell lung cancer.

This clonotype qualifies as medium-sized. Since it is a stray read in a library aimed at alpha chains, this beta chain has a size that is not meaningful. This sequence joins TRBV2 and TRBJ2-3; D remains unclear. The CDR3 totals 18 residues. CDR1 is SNHLY and CDR2 is FYNNEI in the germline V gene. Trimming pared 4 bases from V and 3 bases from J, leaving 23 bases between. The CDR3 coding sequence is TGTGCCAGCAGTGTTTTTGCAGATTGGGCCCCAAAAACAGATACGCAGTATTTT. Translation: CASSVFADWAPKTDTQYF.

This clonotype has a count of ten or more. Being off target in a library aimed at alpha chains, this beta chain has a size of little meaning. The rearrangement uses TRBV5-1 and TRBJ2-7; TRBD2 matches at 12 bases. Trimming at V came to 2 bases and at J to 7 bases, leaving 4 bases not matched to a gene. Germline CDR1 and CDR2: SGHRS and YFSETQ. The CDR3 loop spans 14 amino acids. CDR3 sequence: CASSFLAGGLEQYF. In DNA, the CDR3 is TGCGCCAGCAGCTTTCTAGCGGGGGGGCTGGAGCAGTACTTC.

Turning to this clonotype: This may come from a read error, since a much larger clone is one base off. This beta chain represents an off-target read in a library built for alpha chains; its size is of limited meaning. The genes are TRBV18 and TRBJ2-7; D remains unclear. This CDR3 contains 14 residues. V lost 0 bases and J 3 bases, leaving 9 bases between the germline ends. From germline, CDR1 is KGHSH and CDR2 LQKENI. Here the CDR3 reads CASSPPNRNYEQYF. The CDR3 region has the DNA TGTGCCAGCTCACCACCGAATAGAAACTACGAGCAGTACTTC.

The sample holds many counts of this clonotype. A library made for alpha chains picked up this beta chain off target, so its size means little. The chain is built from TRBV20-1 and TRBJ2-3; no clear D gene. The CDR3 has 14 amino acids. CDR1 and CDR2 from the germline V gene are DFQATT and SNEGSKA (reference sequence). V lost 5 bases to trimming and J lost 0 bases, with 12 bases between them. CDR3 DNA sequence: TGCAGTGCTCGTGCACCGGACAGCACAGATACGCAGTATTTT. Its translation: CSARAPDSTDTQYF.

This clonotype was detected many times. This beta chain turned up in a library designed for alpha chains; as an off-target read, its abundance says little. V usage is TRBV20-1 and J usage is TRBJ2-7, with 9 bases lining up with TRBD1. Germline CDR1 is DFQATT and CDR2 is SNEGSKA (reference sequence). The CDR3 sequence is 13 residues long. Losses at the gene ends were 2 bases for V and 5 bases for J; bases not matched to a gene: 4. This CDR3 is CSARRDRDHEQYF. CDR3 coding DNA: TGCAGTGCTAGACGGGACAGGGACCACGAGCAGTACTTC.

This clonotype was seen many times. This beta chain represents an off-target read in a library built for alpha chains; its size is of limited meaning. The V gene is TRBV12-3 or TRBV12-4, the J gene TRBJ2-7; D is undetermined. The germline V and J ends were trimmed by 5 bases and 6 bases, with 14 bases remaining between them. The CDR3 has 13 amino acids. CDR3 nucleotides: TGTGCCAGCAGTCTGGCCCCGATGAGCGAGCAGTACTTC. Amino acid sequence: CASSLAPMSEQYF.

This clonotype was observed a few times. This beta chain is an unintended read in a library built for alpha chains; its size means little. This chain links TRBV7-3 with TRBJ1-1; no clear D gene. The CDR3 has 13 residues. Germline V gives CDR1 SGHTA, CDR2 FQGTGA. Trimming cost V 5 bases and J 1 base, with 8 bases left between them. The CDR3 loop is CASSVDPNTEAFF. CDR3 in DNA: TGTGCCAGCAGCGTGGACCCGAACACTGAAGCTTTCTTT. The full variable domain, with the rest looked up from reference TRBV7-3 and TRBJ1-1, is GAGVSQTPSNKVTEKGKYVELRCDPISGHTALYWYRQSLGQGPEFLIYFQGTGAADDSGLPNDRFFAVRPEGSVSTLKIQRTERGDSAVYLCASSVDPNTEAFFGQGTRLTVV.

In this sample, this clonotype turned up many times. As an off-target read in a library built for alpha chains, this beta chain has a frequency of little significance. The V and J genes are TRBV11-2 and TRBJ2-3; 8 bases match TRBD2. CDR1 SGHAT and CDR2 FQNNGV come from the germline V gene. The junction had 5 bases not matched to a gene; V was cut back by 2 bases and J by 1 base. This CDR3 comprises 16 residues. CDR3: CASSLRLASGTDTQYF. CDR3 nucleotides: TGTGCCAGCAGCTTACGACTAGCGTCGGGCACAGATACGCAGTATTTT.

There are many counts of this clonotype. Found in a library prepared for alpha chains, this beta chain is an off-target read, and its abundance has little meaning. The V call is TRBV25-1, the J call TRBJ1-1, with 7 bases identical to TRBD1. Trimming took 7 bases from V and 6 from J; bases not matched to a gene: 5. Germline lookup yields CDR1 MGHDK and CDR2 SYGVNS. This CDR3 comprises 12 residues. The CDR3 sequence is CASIAGTAEAFF. As DNA, the CDR3 is TGTGCCAGCATAGCGGGGACAGCTGAAGCTTTCTTT.

To note about this clonotype: Within a library made for alpha chains, this beta chain is off target, and its count is uninformative. The rearrangement links TRBV29-1 to TRBJ2-1; 7 bases are a match to TRBD1. The CDR3 covers 12 residues. CDR1 and CDR2 (germline): SQVTM, ANQGSEA. The J segment lost 6 bases and the V segment lost 6 bases, leaving 5 bases of the junction unmatched. CDR3 loop: CSVATGFNEQFF. The DNA of the CDR3 is TGCAGCGTCGCGACAGGGTTCAATGAGCAGTTCTTC.

This clonotype was observed at least ten times. Within a library made for alpha chains, this beta chain is off target, and its count is uninformative. The chain is built from TRBV4-1 and TRBJ2-1, with TRBD1 matching over 10 bases. CDR3 size: 15 residues. With V trimmed by 0 bases and J by 9 bases, 5 bases remained unmatched. Germline values: CDR1 MGHRA, CDR2 YSYEKL. The CDR3 DNA sequence: TGCGCCAGCAGCCAAGAAGGGACAGGGGTCAGTGAGCAGTTCTTC. This gives the protein CASSQEGTGVSEQFF.

Sample share makes this clonotype medium-sized (0.01 to 0.1%). Germline is not matched at one junction end, which may reflect a read error. This beta chain is an off-target read within a library intended for alpha chains, so its frequency means little. V is TRBV20-1 and J is TRBJ1-5, with D maybe TRBD1 (6 bases). Germline V gives CDR1 DFQATT, CDR2 SNEGSKA (reference sequence). This CDR3 spans 15 amino acids. CDR3 sequence: CSAREIGGRNQPQHF. The CDR3 bases are TGCAGTGCTCGAGAGATAGGGGGGCGCAATCAGCCCCAGCATTTT.

This clonotype was observed many times. Because this beta chain is a stray read in a library intended to capture alpha chains, its abundance should not be given much weight. The chain joins TRBV3-1 to TRBJ1-4; D unclear. The ends were cut back, 0 bases at V and 13 bases at J, with 12 bases in the middle. CDR1 and CDR2 from the germline V gene are LGHDT and YNNKEL (reference sequence). The CDR3 totals 13 residues. The CDR3 sequence: CASSQDPGRGLFF. CDR3 in DNA: TGTGCCAGCAGCCAAGACCCCGGGAGAGGACTGTTTTTT.

This clonotype was observed many times. This beta chain is a stray read from a library made for alpha chains; its abundance is not meaningful. This chain links TRBV28 with TRBJ1-6, with a tentative D call TRBD1 (5 bases). Germline-derived CDR1 and CDR2 are MDHEN and SYDVKM. Trimming pared 6 bases from V and 10 bases from J, leaving 22 bases between. This CDR3 has 16 amino acids. The CDR3 reads CASRPGGAVVSSPLHF. The CDR3 DNA is TGTGCCAGCAGGCCCGGCGGGGCGGTGGTGTCCTCACCCCTCCACTTT.

This clonotype was counted at least ten times. Being off target in a library aimed at alpha chains, this beta chain has a size of little meaning. This chain connects TRBV12-3 or TRBV12-4 to TRBJ1-1; D perhaps matches TRBD1 (6 bases). Between the trimmed V and J ends, which lost 2 bases and 1 base, there was a span of 14 bases. This CDR3 contains 16 residues. The CDR3 region has the DNA TGTGCCAGCAGTTTAAGGGCAGGGGTAACGAACACTGAAGCTTTCTTT. As protein: CASSLRAGVTNTEAFF.

This clonotype was counted many times. The size of this beta chain means little, since it is a stray read in a library made for alpha chains. The CDR3 DNA reads as TGCAGCGCCCGACAGGGGAGCGGCTACACCTTC. It yields the protein CSARQGSGYTF. The rearrangement links TRBV29-1 to TRBJ1-2; 8 bases agree with TRBD1. The CDR3 runs 11 residues. The V and J ends lost 7 bases and 8 bases, in that order; junction bases with no gene match: 6. The germline gives CDR1 SQVTM, CDR2 ANQGSEA. The entire variable domain, with the rest obtained from reference TRBV29-1 and TRBJ1-2, is as follows: SAVISQKPSRDICQRGTSLTIQCQVDSQVTMMFWYRQQPGQSLTLIATANQGSEATYESGFVIDKFPISRPNLTFSTLTVSNMSPEDSSIYLCSARQGSGYTFGSGTRLTVV.

This clonotype showed up just a few times. Within a library made for alpha chains, this beta chain is off target, and its count is uninformative. The DNA for the CDR3 is TGCGCCAGCAGCCTTCAGGAGGAGACCCAGTACTTC. Translating it yields CASSLQEETQYF. The chain recombines TRBV5-1 with TRBJ2-5; D uncertain. The CDR3 runs 12 residues. Germline V gives CDR1 SGHRS, CDR2 YFSETQ. Trimming stripped 4 bases from V and 5 bases from J, with 9 bases between.

This clonotype occurred a few times. A library prepared for alpha chains yielded this beta chain as an off-target read; its size is of little meaning. The chain recombines TRBV15 with TRBJ2-5; 8 nucleotides agree with TRBD1. CDR1 is LNHNV, CDR2 YYDKDF, per germline (reference sequence). The CDR3 has 15 residues. With V trimmed by 1 base and J by 5 bases, 6 bases remained unmatched. As DNA, the CDR3 is TGTGCCACCAGCAGAGGGACAGGGCAGGGGGAGACCCAGTACTTC. Its translation is CATSRGTGQGETQYF.

This clonotype was seen at least ten times. In a library made to pick up alpha chains, this beta chain is a stray read with a size that means little. This chain joins TRBV5-1 and TRBJ2-3; 12 bases map to TRBD2. This CDR3 is built from 17 residues. Germline trimming cut 4 bases from V and 1 base from J; bases unmatched to any gene: 7. The V gene's germline CDR1 is SGHRS and CDR2 YFSETQ. Here the CDR3 DNA reads TGCGCCAGCAGCCCTTCGACTAGCGGGGGACGCACAGATACGCAGTATTTT. It specifies CASSPSTSGGRTDTQYF.

This clonotype has at least ten counts. Since it is a stray read in a library aimed at alpha chains, this beta chain has a size that is not meaningful. The gene calls are TRBV5-1 and TRBJ2-7; 7 bases align to TRBD2. J lost 5 bases, V lost 0 bases, and 5 bases had no gene match. Germline V lookup: CDR1 SGHRS, CDR2 YFSETQ. There are 14 residues in the CDR3. The CDR3 protein is CASSLGVAGHEQYF. The CDR3 region has the DNA TGCGCCAGCAGCTTGGGGGTAGCGGGCCACGAGCAGTACTTC.